The 7 T cell receptor beta chains listed next were all sequenced from one sample in a study of blood T cell repertoires in COVID-19. Profiling relied on immunoSEQ multiplex PCR, and the TCRdb table lists in-frame clones only, not all of them. The table has 20,000 to 25,000 clones, 87% seen once. Material: peripheral blood. All receptors come from a human donor with active COVID-19. The donor label of this sample is uncertain.

This clone appeared once. CDR3 in DNA: TGTGCCAGCACCCTGGGGAGCAGGGTGGGGGGAAGGCAGCCCCAGCATTTT. Translation gives CASTLGSRVGGRQPQHF. V and J are TRBV7-8 and TRBJ1-5; D may be TRBD1 (5 bases). Germline CDR1 reads SGHVS; CDR2 reads FQNEAQ. Trimming pared 7 bases from V and 7 bases from J, leaving 26 bases between. The CDR3 length is 17 residues.

The chain links TRBV27 to TRBJ2-1; D gene uncertain. CDR1 MNHEY and CDR2 SMNVEV come from the germline V gene (reference sequence). The CDR3 contains 11 residues. Trimming took off 9 bases at V and 6 bases at J, with 9 bases between the two ends. The CDR3 loop is CASAGFNEQFF. CDR3 nucleotide sequence: TGTGCCAGTGCCGGGTTCAATGAGCAGTTCTTC.

The rearrangement links TRBV6-5 to TRBJ2-3, with D unresolved. This CDR3 contains 14 residues. Trimming removed 7 bases at V and 1 base at J, with 12 bases between. The germline CDR1 and CDR2 sequences are MNHEY and SVGAGI. The DNA of the CDR3 is TGTGCCAGCATGTTAGGCGGCCGCACAGATACGCAGTATTTT. It yields the protein CASMLGGRTDTQYF.

This clone was seen only a few times. The chain combines TRBV28 with TRBJ2-7, with D tentatively TRBD1 (7 bases). Germline V CDR1 and CDR2: MDHEN, SYDVKM. V was cut by 6 bases and J by 7 bases, with 16 bases left in between. CDR3 length: 13 amino acids. The CDR3 coding sequence is TGTGCCAGCAGCTCCACAGGGGCGGGAGAGCAGTACTTC. It is translated as CASSSTGAGEQYF.

V usage is TRBV10-3 and J usage is TRBJ2-1, with 8 bases aligning to TRBD2. The CDR3 sequence is 14 residues long. Germline V gene sequence: CDR1 ENHRY, CDR2 SYGVKD. V lost 2 bases, J lost 3 bases, and 0 bases stayed unmatched. DNA of the CDR3: TGTGCCATCAGTGAGACTAGCGGCTACAATGAGCAGTTCTTC. As protein: CAISETSGYNEQFF.

In its sample, this clone was seen a few times. V gene TRBV11-1 combines with J gene TRBJ1-1, with D uncertain. This CDR3 has 13 amino acids. The V end lost 2 bases, the J end lost 1 base, and 5 bases lay between the germline ends. Germline V gene data show CDR1 as SGHAT and CDR2 as FQDESV (reference sequence). In DNA form, the CDR3 reads TGTGCCAGCAGCTTACTCGGGAACACTGAAGCTTTCTTT. It is translated as CASSLLGNTEAFF.

This chain uses TRBV12-3 or TRBV12-4 with TRBJ1-2; D gene uncertain. The CDR3 contains 12 residues. V was clipped by 5 bases and J by 4 bases, with 8 bases between them. The CDR3 coding sequence is TGTGCCAGCAGTCCGACAACCTATGGCTACACCTTC. It yields the protein CASSPTTYGYTF.